This T cell receptor beta chain was documented in a study of T-cell reconstitution after alpha-beta-depleted transplantation in children. Using unique molecular identifiers, the investigators prepared the TCRbeta library. From the PCR reads, TCRdb called clonotypes with MiXCR, one entry per CDR3 protein. The table shows about a million distinct CDR3 sequences, with around 30% occurring only once. In germline, CDR1 is SSHAT, CDR2 FNYEAQ (reference sequence). The CDR3 loop spans 11 amino acids. V shed 11 bases and J shed 3 bases, with 11 bases lying between them. With regard to this clonotype: Its specificity is not known.

Whole-study findings and limits: Several hundred expanded graft clones reportedly gave rise to the alpha-beta T cells present about two months after transplant.

Material: PBMCs, mostly from graft donor cells, obtained 360 days after TCRalphabeta/CD19-depleted stem cell transplant. The receptor's source is a boy under three years old who had a stem cell transplant for SCID, so the T cells may come from the graft donor. This chain connects TRBV7-7 to TRBJ2-7; D assignment may be TRBD1 or TRBD2 (5 bases each). DNA of the CDR3: TGTGCCGGGACGGAATTCTACGAGCAGTACTTC. It specifies CAGTEFYEQYF.